This T cell receptor beta chain appears in the sequencing data of a study of shared clonotypes between healthy human individuals. Here immunoSEQ multiplex PCR was the method, and the copy in TCRdb shows in-frame clones only, minus some. The table records just under 95,000 clones, almost 70% of them present only once. CDR1 and CDR2 (germline): MRHNA, SNTAGT. The V and J ends lost 4 bases and 2 bases respectively, with 14 bases between them. The CDR3 runs 15 residues. The chain has TRBV6-4 and TRBJ1-2; D is undetermined. This TCR was recovered from a man younger than 40 in good health. The sequenced sample consisted of memory CD8+ T cells sorted from blood. Subset indicated: CD45RO+ cells pooled with CCR7-negative TemRA cells. The CDR3 DNA is TGTGCCAGCAGTGCCGGCCCCAGTGGGAACTATGGCTACACCTTC. It is translated as CASSAGPSGNYGYTF.